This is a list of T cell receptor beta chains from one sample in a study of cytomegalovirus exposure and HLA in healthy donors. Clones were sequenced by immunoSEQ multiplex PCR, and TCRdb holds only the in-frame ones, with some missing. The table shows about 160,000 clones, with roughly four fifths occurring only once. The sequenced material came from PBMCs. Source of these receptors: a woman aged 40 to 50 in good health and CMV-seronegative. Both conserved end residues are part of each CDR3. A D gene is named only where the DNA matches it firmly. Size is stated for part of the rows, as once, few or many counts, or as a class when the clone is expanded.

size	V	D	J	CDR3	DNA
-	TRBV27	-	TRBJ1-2	CASSLLGGLYGYTF	TGTGCCAGCAGTTTACTCGGGGGACTATATGGCTACACCTTC
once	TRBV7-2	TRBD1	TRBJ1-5	CASSNPLGTGSHQPQHF	TGTGCCAGCAGTAACCCCCTGGGGACAGGTTCACATCAGCCCCAGCATTTT
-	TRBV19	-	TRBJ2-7	CASSIGRGTSYEQYF	TGTGCCAGTAGTATAGGTCGCGGGACCTCCTACGAGCAGTACTTC
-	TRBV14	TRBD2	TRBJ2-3	CASSLAGADTQYF	TGTGCCAGCAGTCTAGCGGGAGCGGATACGCAGTATTTT
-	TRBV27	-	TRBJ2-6	CASSPRSGANVLTF	TGTGCCAGCTCCCCTCGCTCTGGGGCCAACGTCCTGACTTTC
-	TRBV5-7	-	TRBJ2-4	CASSLLAKSKYF	TGTGCCAGCAGCTTATTAGCGAAGTCTAAGTACTTC
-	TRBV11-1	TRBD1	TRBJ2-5	CASSRDSQETQYF	TGTGCCAGCAGCCGGGACAGCCAAGAGACCCAGTACTTC
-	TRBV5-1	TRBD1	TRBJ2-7	CASSLMDRAYEQYF	TGCGCCAGCAGTCTTATGGACAGGGCTTACGAGCAGTACTTC
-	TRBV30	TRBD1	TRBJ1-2	CAWSAPPEGQGPGYTF	TGTGCCTGGAGTGCCCCCCCCGAGGGACAGGGACCTGGCTACACCTTC
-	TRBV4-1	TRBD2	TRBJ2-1	CASSQDKAGVLDEQFF	TGCGCCAGCAGCCAAGATAAGGCGGGAGTCTTGGATGAGCAGTTCTTC
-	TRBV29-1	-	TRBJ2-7	CSVGDTGNYEQYF	TGCAGCGTTGGGGACACGGGAAACTACGAGCAGTACTTC
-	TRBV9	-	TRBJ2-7	CASSEGGAGYEQYF	TGTGCCAGCAGCGAGGGGGGGGCCGGGTACGAGCAGTACTTC
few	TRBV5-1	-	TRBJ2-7	CASSLNGGSYEQYF	TGCGCCAGCAGCCTAAACGGGGGCTCCTACGAGCAGTACTTC
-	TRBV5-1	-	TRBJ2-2	CASSLEALQGGELFF	TGCGCCAGCAGCTTGGAAGCGCTCCAGGGCGGGGAGCTGTTTTTT
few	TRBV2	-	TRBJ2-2	CASNQERGELFF	TGTGCCAGCAACCAGGAACGGGGGGAGCTGTTTTTT
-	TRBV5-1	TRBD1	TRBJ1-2	CASSPPTGGYGYTF	TGCGCCAGCAGCCCTCCGACAGGGGGCTATGGCTACACCTTC
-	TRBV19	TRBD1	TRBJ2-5	CASSIRGTGVETQYF	TGTGCCAGTAGTATAAGGGGGACAGGGGTAGAGACCCAGTACTTC
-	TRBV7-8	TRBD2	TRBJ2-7	CASSLGPSGSSHSYEQYF	TGTGCCAGCAGCTTAGGTCCTAGCGGGAGCTCACACTCCTACGAGCAGTACTTC
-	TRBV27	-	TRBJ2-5	CASSSLDRMGTQYF	TGTGCCAGCAGTTCCCTGGACAGAATGGGGACCCAGTACTTC
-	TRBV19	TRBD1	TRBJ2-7	CASSPGTGVDEQYF	TGTGCCAGTAGTCCCGGGACAGGGGTTGACGAGCAGTACTTC
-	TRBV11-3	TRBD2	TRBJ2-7	CASSLTLTSGYEQYF	TGTGCCAGCAGCTTAACCTTGACTAGCGGCTACGAGCAGTACTTC
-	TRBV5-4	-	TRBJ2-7	CASSFTGNDEQYF	TGTGCCAGCAGCTTTACAGGGAACGACGAGCAGTACTTC
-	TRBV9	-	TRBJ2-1	CASRGLPPDNEQFF	TGTGCCAGCAGGGGACTCCCCCCGGACAATGAGCAGTTCTTC
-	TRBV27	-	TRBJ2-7	CASSSRYEQYF	TGTGCCAGCAGTTCTCGCTACGAGCAGTACTTC
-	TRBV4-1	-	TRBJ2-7	CASSQGDRERRGEQYF	TGCGCCAGCAGCCAAGGCGACAGAGAGCGGAGGGGCGAGCAGTACTTC
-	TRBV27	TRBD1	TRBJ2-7	CASSSGQGLYEQYF	TGTGCCAGCAGCTCGGGACAGGGGCTCTACGAGCAGTACTTC
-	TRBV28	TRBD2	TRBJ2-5	CASLPTSGKQETQYF	TGTGCCAGCCTACCGACTAGCGGAAAACAAGAGACCCAGTACTTC
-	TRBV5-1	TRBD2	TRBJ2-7	CASSLEVLAGENEQYF	TGCGCCAGCAGCTTGGAGGTTCTAGCGGGAGAGAACGAGCAGTACTTC
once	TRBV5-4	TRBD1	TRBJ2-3	CASSPGQGPDTQYF	TGTGCCAGCAGCCCGGGACAGGGCCCAGATACGCAGTATTTT
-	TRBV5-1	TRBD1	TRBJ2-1	CASTFGQGSISYNEQFF	TGCGCCAGCACCTTCGGACAGGGGAGTATCTCCTACAATGAGCAGTTCTTC
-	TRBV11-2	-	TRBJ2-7	CASSPLESGSYEQYF	TGTGCCAGCAGCCCTCTCGAGAGCGGCTCCTACGAGCAGTACTTC
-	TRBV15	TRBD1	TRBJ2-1	CATSSPQGAQNEQFF	TGTGCCACCAGCAGTCCACAGGGGGCGCAGAATGAGCAGTTCTTC
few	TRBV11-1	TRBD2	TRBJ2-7	CASSFGAPGLAGYEQYF	TGTGCCAGCAGCTTCGGAGCCCCGGGACTAGCGGGCTACGAGCAGTACTTC